Shown below are 14 T cell receptor beta chains from a single sample sequenced in a study of T-cell memory formation after mild COVID-19. TCRdb re-called the 5' RACE reads with MiXCR, one entry per CDR3 protein. The sample shows just over 350,000 distinct CDR3 sequences, roughly 14% of them seen only once. The specimen was PBMCs or a T cell subset sorted from them (not recorded which). The receptors come from a man younger than 35 who had mild COVID-19 (a few samples of this study predate the infection). Cell type and time point are not known.

This clonotype was seen only a few times. V and J are TRBV23-1 and TRBJ1-6; D unresolved. TRBV23-1 is an ORF, with its function uncertain. The CDR3 loop spans 15 amino acids. Trimming pared 3 bases from V and 11 bases from J, leaving 17 bases between. As DNA, the CDR3 is TGCGCCAGCAGTCACCCCGGCAGGCAGCAAGCACCCCTCCACTTT. Amino acids: CASSHPGRQQAPLHF.

V is TRBV29-1 and J is TRBJ2-2, with D uncertain. Trimming removed 4 bases at V and 4 bases at J, with 4 bases between. CDR1 SQVTM and CDR2 ANQGSEA come from the germline V gene. The CDR3 sequence is 11 residues long. CDR3 DNA sequence: TGCAGCGTTGTGATCACCGGGGAGCTGTTTTTT. Its translation is CSVVITGELFF.

The CDR3 sequence is CASTTSGGYSSYEQYF. CDR3 coding DNA: TGTGCCAGCACCACTAGCGGGGGGTACAGCTCCTACGAGCAGTACTTC. V usage is TRBV6-6 and J usage is TRBJ2-7; 12 positions match TRBD2. Germline CDR1 is MNHNY and CDR2 is SVGAGI (reference sequence). Trimming cost V 7 bases and J 0 bases; bases outside gene matches: 7. This CDR3 is 16 amino acids long.

V gene TRBV20-1 combines with J gene TRBJ2-3; 13 nucleotides align to TRBD2. CDR3 length equals 16 residues. The V and J ends lost 2 bases and 5 bases, in that order; junction bases with no gene match: 7. CDR1 is DFQATT, CDR2 SNEGSKA, per germline (reference sequence). For the CDR3, the DNA is TGCAGTGCTAGAAGACTAGCGGGGGGCGGGCTAGATACGCAGTATTTT. Its protein is CSARRLAGGGLDTQYF.

The chain has TRBV7-3 and TRBJ2-3, with 8 positions matching TRBD2. Trimming took 5 bases from V and 5 from J; bases not matched to a gene: 6. Germline values: CDR1 SGHTA, CDR2 FQGTGA. The CDR3 is made up of 14 amino acids. For the CDR3, the DNA is TGTGCCAGCAGCCTTGCGGGGGGTCTAGATACGCAGTATTTT. This gives the protein CASSLAGGLDTQYF.

The genes are TRBV20-1 and TRBJ1-1; D possibly corresponds to TRBD1 (5 bases). Trimming shortened V by 1 base and J by 6 bases, and 9 bases separated the two germline ends. Germline lookup yields CDR1 DFQATT and CDR2 SNEGSKA (reference sequence). There are 12 residues in the CDR3. The CDR3 loop is CSARGGFSEAFF. CDR3 nucleotide sequence: TGCAGTGCTAGAGGGGGGTTTTCTGAAGCTTTCTTT.

This clonotype was detected only a few times. The rearrangement uses TRBV5-1 and TRBJ2-5; D unclear. With 0 bases removed from V and 2 bases from J, the gap between germline ends came to 8 bases. CDR1 is SGHRS and CDR2 is YFSETQ in the germline V gene. The CDR3 is made up of 14 amino acids. The CDR3 loop is CASSLAVRQETQYF. In nucleotides, the CDR3 is TGCGCCAGCAGCTTGGCCGTCAGGCAAGAGACCCAGTACTTC.

The chain combines TRBV6-2 or TRBV6-3 with TRBJ2-7; 10 nucleotides line up with TRBD1. Germline loops: CDR1 MNHEY, CDR2 SVGEGT. The CDR3 is 14 amino acids. V lost 4 bases and J lost 1; bases outside the gene matches: 1. CDR3 in amino acids: CASSWTGGSYEQYF. The CDR3 DNA reads TGTGCCAGCAGTTGGACAGGGGGGTCCTACGAGCAGTACTTC.

V is TRBV5-1 and J is TRBJ2-1, with 9 positions matching TRBD2. V lost 4 bases to trimming and J lost 1 base; unmatched junction nucleotides: 6. CDR3 length: 16 amino acids. Germline V gene data show CDR1 as SGHRS and CDR2 as YFSETQ. The CDR3: CASSVSGGLSYNEQFF. CDR3 DNA: TGCGCCAGCAGCGTGAGCGGGGGGTTATCCTACAATGAGCAGTTCTTC.

This clonotype occurred many times. The chain carries TRBV4-3 and TRBJ2-3; 8 nucleotides agree with TRBD2. CDR1 LGHNA and CDR2 YSLEER come from the germline V gene. The CDR3 runs 17 residues. With 1 base clipped from V and 4 bases from J, the junction kept 10 bases outside the gene matches. CDR3 residues: CASSQVMKRGFADTQYF. The CDR3 region has the DNA TGCGCCAGCAGCCAAGTCATGAAGCGGGGGTTTGCAGATACGCAGTATTTT.

In its sample, this clonotype was seen a few times. V is TRBV5-4 and J is TRBJ2-1; 9 positions match TRBD1. V lost 5 bases and J lost 7; bases outside the gene matches: 7. Germline assignment: CDR1 SGHNT and CDR2 YYREEE (reference sequence). The CDR3 is made up of 14 amino acids. The CDR3 loop is CASSTGQGDNEQFF. The CDR3 DNA reads as TGTGCCAGCAGTACGGGACAGGGCGATAATGAGCAGTTCTTC. The full variable domain, in which reference TRBV5-4 and TRBJ2-1 provide the parts outside the CDR3, is ETGVTQSPTHLIKTRGQQVTLRCSSQSGHNTVSWYQQALGQGPQFIFQYYREEENGRGNFPPRFSGLQFPNYSSELNVNALELDDSALYLCASSTGQGDNEQFFGPGTRLTVL.

This clonotype showed up just a few times. The rearrangement joins TRBV7-9 to TRBJ2-7; D is undetermined. The CDR3 has 16 residues. Trimming pared 3 bases from V and 3 bases from J, leaving 18 bases between. Germline V gives CDR1 SEHNR, CDR2 FQNEAQ (reference sequence). The CDR3 here is CASSLRGSSIHYEQYF. The CDR3 DNA sequence: TGTGCCAGCAGCTTGCGCGGATCAAGTATCCACTACGAGCAGTACTTC.

CDR3 sequence: CATRASGSYNEQFF. Written as DNA, the CDR3 is TGTGCCACAAGGGCGTCCGGCTCCTACAATGAGCAGTTCTTC. The chain uses TRBV12-3 or TRBV12-4 and TRBJ2-1; D call uncertain. Trimming stripped 10 bases from V and 0 bases from J, with 13 bases between. The CDR3 spans 14 residues.

This chain connects TRBV19 to TRBJ2-2, with D hard to call. This CDR3 has 15 amino acids. The germline CDR1 and CDR2 sequences are LNHDA and SQIVND (reference sequence). V lost 1 base and J lost 4, with 10 bases in between. The CDR3 coding sequence is TGTGCCAGTAGTATAGGTACGGCTGGCACCGGGGAGCTGTTTTTT. Protein: CASSIGTAGTGELFF.